Shown below are 7 T cell receptor beta chains from a single sample sequenced in a study of cytomegalovirus exposure and HLA in healthy donors. A multiplex PCR was run with 60 Vbeta primers and 13 Jbeta primers. Generated by immunoSEQ multiplex PCR, the TCRdb table keeps only in-frame clones and is missing some. Among 140,000 to 150,000 clones, about four fifths were seen once, and the ten largest hold about 2.5%. The sequenced sample was PBMCs. The receptors come from a woman aged 18-30 years in good health and CMV-seropositive.

V and J are TRBV5-6 and TRBJ1-3, with a weak D call TRBD1 (5 bases). The germline CDR1 and CDR2 sequences are SGHDT and YYEEEE. V lost 4 bases and J lost 1, with 12 bases in between. The CDR3 totals 15 residues. CDR3 DNA: TGTGCCAGCAGCCCGGACAATCGGTCTGGAAACACCATATATTTT. As protein: CASSPDNRSGNTIYF.

The V gene is TRBV2, the J gene TRBJ2-5; D is ambiguous. This CDR3 region has 11 residues. Germline V gene data show CDR1 as SNHLY and CDR2 as FYNNEI. The V end was cut by 7 bases, the J end by 0 bases, with 3 bases between. The CDR3 bases are TGTGCCAGCAACAACCAAGAGACCCAGTACTTC. This translates into CASNNQETQYF.

This clone has only a few counts. The rearrangement uses TRBV10-2 and TRBJ1-2; no clear D gene. The V gene's germline CDR1 is WSHSY and CDR2 SAAADI. The CDR3 is made up of 15 amino acids. V was cut by 0 bases and J by 4 bases, with 12 bases left in between. The CDR3 loop is CASSESTGNRYGYTF. DNA for the CDR3: TGCGCCAGCAGTGAGTCGACGGGGAATCGCTATGGCTACACCTTC.

This clone was observed a single time. This sequence joins TRBV28 and TRBJ2-3; D gene unclear. Trimming cost V 6 bases and J 2 bases, with 15 bases left between them. Germline V gene lookup returns CDR1 MDHEN and CDR2 SYDVKM. The CDR3 contains 15 residues. The CDR3 DNA reads as TGTGCCAGCAGCCTGCAGTCGCATTACACAGATACGCAGTATTTT. This gives the protein CASSLQSHYTDTQYF. The whole variable domain, remainder taken from reference TRBV28 and TRBJ2-3, is DVKVTQSSRYLVKRTGEKVFLECVQDMDHENMFWYRQDPGLGLRLIYFSYDVKMKEKGDIPEGYSVSREKKERFSLILESASTNQTSMYLCASSLQSHYTDTQYFGPGTRLTVL.

This clone was picked up a small number of times. This sequence joins TRBV5-6 and TRBJ2-6; a possible D gene is TRBD2 (7 bases). The CDR3 sequence is 19 residues long. Trimming left V 0 bases short and J 0 bases short, with 16 bases between. The germline V gene has CDR1 SGHDT and CDR2 YYEEEE. Here the CDR3 reads CASSLGLGGGNSGANVLTF. The DNA of the CDR3 is TGTGCCAGCAGCTTGGGCCTAGGGGGGGGGAACTCTGGGGCCAACGTCCTGACTTTC.

The V call is TRBV5-1, the J call TRBJ1-1, with 10 bases matching TRBD1. The length of the CDR3 is 15 residues. The V segment lost 6 bases and the J segment 4 bases; nucleotides outside the gene matches: 9. Germline CDR1 and CDR2: SGHRS and YFSETQ. The CDR3 DNA reads as TGCGCCAGCACGAGGACAGGGGGGTCGGGCACTGAAGCTTTCTTT. Residues: CASTRTGGSGTEAFF. Combining the CDR3 with reference TRBV5-1 and TRBJ1-1 gives the whole variable domain KAGVTQTPRYLIKTRGQQVTLSCSPISGHRSVSWYQQTPGQGLQFLFEYFSETQRNKGNFPGRFSGRQFSNSRSEMNVSTLELGDSALYLCASTRTGGSGTEAFFGQGTRLTVV.

The chain uses TRBV30 and TRBJ2-6, with TRBD1 as a possible D gene (6 bases). V was clipped by 5 bases and J by 0 bases, with 8 bases between them. The germline CDR1 and CDR2 sequences are GTSNPN and SVGIG (reference sequence). This CDR3 is 14 amino acids long. The CDR3 DNA reads as TGTGCCTGGCAGGGGTTCTCTGGGGCCAACGTCCTGACTTTC. Protein product: CAWQGFSGANVLTF. Looking up the rest from reference TRBV30 and TRBJ2-6 gives the full variable domain: SQTIHQWPATLVQPVGSPLSLECTVEGTSNPNLYWYRQAAGRGLQLLFYSVGIGQISSEVPQNLSASRPQDRQFILSSKKLLLSDSGFYLCAWQGFSGANVLTFGAGSRLTVL.